This T cell receptor beta chain came from a study of blood T cell repertoires in COVID-19. Study-wide background: COVID-19 samples, acute and convalescent, were from the United States, Italy and Spain.

Under the authors' procedure: Estimated nucleated cell counts came from reference gene primer amplification. Produced via immunoSEQ multiplex PCR; TCRdb's table is partial and in-frame only. V, J and clone size are taken as reported in that table, and D and trimming were inferred from the DNA itself. The sample gives some 450,000 clones, roughly 89% of which show up once; roughly 0.84% is in the top ten. This CDR3 has 16 residues. V was clipped by 0 bases and J by 6 bases; unmatched bases: 7. Germline V CDR1 and CDR2: MGHRA, YSYEKL. The sequence came from a man between 18 and 29 years old with COVID-19, enrolled during active disease. This sequence joins TRBV4-1 and TRBJ2-2; 7 bases are a match to TRBD1. What was sequenced was peripheral blood. The CDR3 sequence: CASSQENRGFPGELFF. DNA for the CDR3: TGCGCCAGCAGCCAAGAAAACAGGGGATTCCCCGGGGAGCTGTTTTTT.